A single sample is the source of the 17 T cell receptor beta chains below, sequenced in a study of T-cell memory formation after mild COVID-19. TCRdb analysed the 5' RACE reads with MiXCR anew, one entry per CDR3 protein. The sample carries about 90,000 distinct CDR3 sequences, more than 13% recorded once. Sequenced sample: PBMCs or a T cell subset sorted from them (not recorded which). The receptor source for this set is a man aged 18 to 29 who had mild COVID-19 (a few samples of this study predate the infection). Cell type and time point are not known.

This clonotype was detected only a few times. The chain links TRBV7-9 to TRBJ1-4; perhaps TRBD1 as D (6 bases). The CDR3 is 18 residues long. Germline V lookup: CDR1 SEHNR, CDR2 FQNEAQ (reference sequence). Trimming pared 1 base from V and 4 bases from J, leaving 19 bases between. Here the CDR3 DNA reads TGTGCCAGCAGCTTAGACGTTCTGCTGGACAGAGATAATGAAAAACTGTTTTTT. It specifies CASSLDVLLDRDNEKLFF.

This clonotype was observed a few times. V gene TRBV6-2 or TRBV6-3 combines with J gene TRBJ2-2; D possibly matches TRBD1 or TRBD2 (5 bases each). Trimming took off 9 bases at V and 0 bases at J, with 11 bases between the two ends. CDR1 is MNHEY, CDR2 SVGEGT, per germline. The CDR3 contains 14 residues. DNA of the CDR3: TGTGCCAGGTTGGGGGATTCGAACACCGGGGAGCTGTTTTTT. It is translated as CARLGDSNTGELFF.

This clonotype came up a few times. The chain links TRBV25-1 to TRBJ2-7; perhaps TRBD2 as D (7 bases). V lost 1 base to trimming and J lost 5 bases, with 15 bases between them. Germline assignment: CDR1 MGHDK and CDR2 SYGVNS. The CDR3 extends over 15 amino acids. Here the CDR3 reads CASSESRGLSDEQYF. CDR3 sequence (DNA): TGTGCCAGCAGTGAATCGCGGGGGCTTAGCGACGAGCAGTACTTC.

V gene TRBV5-1 combines with J gene TRBJ2-5, with a weak D call TRBD2 (6 bases). The germline V gene has CDR1 SGHRS and CDR2 YFSETQ. V gave up 5 bases and J gave up 5 bases, with 13 bases separating them. The length of the CDR3 is 13 residues. CDR3 in DNA: TGCGCCAGCAGAAAGTCTAGCGCGGAGACCCAGTACTTC. It encodes CASRKSSAETQYF.

This clonotype has only a few counts. The V and J genes are TRBV5-1 and TRBJ2-6; TRBD2 aligns across 8 bases. Germline trimming cut 4 bases from V and 3 bases from J; bases unmatched to any gene: 6. Germline values: CDR1 SGHRS, CDR2 YFSETQ. The CDR3 sequence is 16 residues long. CDR3: CASSLSGVFGANVLTF. The CDR3, as DNA: TGCGCCAGCAGCCTTAGCGGGGTTTTTGGGGCCAACGTCCTGACTTTC.

The V gene is TRBV12-3 or TRBV12-4, the J gene TRBJ2-7; D unresolved. V was clipped by 5 bases and J by 0 bases, with 8 bases between them. The CDR3 spans 13 residues. For the CDR3, the DNA is TGTGCCAGCAGTCCGGTAGACTCCTACGAGCAGTACTTC. It codes for CASSPVDSYEQYF.

In this sample, this clonotype turned up a few times. V is TRBV6-1 and J is TRBJ2-6, with 7 bases fitting TRBD1. Germline V CDR1 and CDR2: MNHNS, SASEGT. The V and J ends lost 6 bases and 0 bases, in that order; junction bases with no gene match: 5. CDR3 length equals 16 residues. The DNA for the CDR3 is TGTGCCAGCAGGAAACGGGACAGCTCTGGGGCCAACGTCCTGACTTTC. This gives the protein CASRKRDSSGANVLTF.

CDR3 in amino acids: CASSAITTGNRGYTF. The CDR3 DNA is TGTGCCAGCAGCGCAATAACGACAGGGAACCGTGGCTACACCTTC. The rearrangement links TRBV9 to TRBJ1-2, with 7 bases identical to TRBD1. Per germline, CDR1 SGDLS and CDR2 YYNGEE. The CDR3 has 15 amino acids. The J segment lost 7 bases and the V segment lost 3 bases, leaving 12 bases of the junction unmatched.

For the CDR3, the DNA is TGTGCCAGCAGCCATTGGACTAGCGGGTACGCTAGCACAGATACGCAGTATTTT. Amino acids: CASSHWTSGYASTDTQYF. The chain is built from TRBV7-8 and TRBJ2-3; 11 nucleotides line up with TRBD2. Germline-derived CDR1 and CDR2 are SGHVS and FQNEAQ. This CDR3 has 18 residues. With V trimmed by 5 bases and J by 0 bases, 10 bases remained unmatched. The complete variable domain, with remaining parts taken from reference TRBV7-8 and TRBJ2-3, reads GAGVSQSPRYKVAKRGQDVALRCDPISGHVSLFWYQQALGQGPEFLTYFQNEAQLDKSGLPSDRFFAERPEGSVSTLKIQRTQQEDSAVYLCASSHWTSGYASTDTQYFGPGTRLTVL.

The sample holds a few counts of this clonotype. The chain carries TRBV29-1 and TRBJ2-3; 8 bases fit TRBD2. Germline V gene data show CDR1 as SQVTM and CDR2 as ANQGSEA. V gave up 7 bases and J gave up 2 bases; unmatched junction bases: 5. CDR3 length equals 13 residues. The chain's CDR3 is CSAAGVFTDTQYF. The CDR3 region has the DNA TGCAGCGCAGCGGGGGTGTTCACAGATACGCAGTATTTT.

The chain uses TRBV5-6 and TRBJ1-5, with 10 bases identical to TRBD1. After removal of 0 bases from V and 3 bases from J, the junction contained 3 bases not matched to a gene. The CDR3 runs to 16 residues. CDR1 and CDR2 (germline): SGHDT, YYEEEE. DNA for the CDR3: TGTGCCAGCAGCTTGGCCGGGACAGGGGCCAATCAGCCCCAGCATTTT. This encodes CASSLAGTGANQPQHF.

The chain is built from TRBV3-1 and TRBJ1-6; D gene uncertain. The V gene lost 0 bases and the J gene lost 4 bases, with 10 bases spanning the gap. Germline assignment: CDR1 LGHDT and CDR2 YNNKEL (reference sequence). This CDR3 is 16 amino acids long. CDR3 DNA sequence: TGTGCCAGCAGCCAAGAAGGTGGCACTTATAATTCACCCCTCCACTTT. Translating gives CASSQEGGTYNSPLHF. Full variable domain (missing parts from reference TRBV3-1 and TRBJ1-6): DTAVSQTPKYLVTQMGNDKSIKCEQNLGHDTMYWYKQDSKKFLKIMFSYNNKELIINETVPNRFSPKSPDKAHLNLHINSLELGDSAVYFCASSQEGGTYNSPLHFGNGTRLTVT.

The V gene is TRBV20-1, the J gene TRBJ2-3, with 11 bases that match TRBD2. The CDR3 spans 15 residues. The J segment lost 4 bases and the V segment lost 7 bases, leaving 10 bases of the junction unmatched. Germline V CDR1 and CDR2: DFQATT, SNEGSKA (reference sequence). The CDR3 bases are TGCAGTGTCCCGGGACTAGCGGAGCGAGCAGATACGCAGTATTTT. Residues: CSVPGLAERADTQYF.

This clonotype has more than one count but fewer than ten. The J gene is TRBJ2-2, the V gene TRBV7-6; TRBD2 is a possible D gene (5 bases). The CDR3 contains 15 residues. The germline CDR1 and CDR2 sequences are SGHVS and FNYEAQ. Trimming left V 6 bases short and J 5 bases short, with 16 bases between. The CDR3 loop reads CASSPYGIGTGELFF. The CDR3 DNA sequence: TGTGCCAGCAGTCCGTACGGGATCGGTACCGGGGAGCTGTTTTTT.

In regard to this clonotype: Being one base from a much bigger clone, this may be a read error. The chain employs TRBV6-5 and TRBJ1-1; D uncertain. CDR1 and CDR2 from the germline V gene are MNHEY and SVGAGI. The CDR3 consists of 12 residues. CDR3 DNA sequence: TGTGCCAGAAGTTACGGGAACACTGAAGCTTTCTTT. Translating gives CARSYGNTEAFF.

The gene calls are TRBV4-3 and TRBJ1-1; 11 nucleotides align to TRBD1. Trimming removed 0 bases from V and 5 bases from J; junction bases left unmatched: 5. The CDR3 totals 16 residues. Germline V gene data show CDR1 as LGHNA and CDR2 as YSLEER. CDR3 sequence reads: CASSQDGTGGYTEAFF. CDR3 DNA sequence: TGCGCCAGCAGCCAAGATGGGACAGGGGGTTATACTGAAGCTTTCTTT.

V is TRBV6-1 and J is TRBJ2-7; perhaps TRBD1 as D (6 bases). Germline-derived CDR1 and CDR2 are MNHNS and SASEGT. The V end was cut by 4 bases, the J end by 0 bases, with 16 bases between. This CDR3 spans 16 amino acids. CDR3 region: CASSGETGPGSYEQYF. CDR3 sequence (DNA): TGTGCCAGCAGTGGGGAGACAGGCCCCGGCTCCTACGAGCAGTACTTC.